What follows are 28 T cell receptor beta chains derived from one specimen sequenced in a study of identifying expanded T cells in peripheral blood. Sequencing used immunoSEQ multiplex PCR; TCRdb keeps in-frame clones, though not all of them. This table holds about 85,000 clones, 89% found once. Sequences were obtained from blood. The receptors were gathered from a person aged 18-70 years in good health.

The V call is TRBV30, the J call TRBJ1-4; D is unclear. This CDR3 is built from 14 residues. V was pared by 1 base and J by 8 bases, with 14 bases between. Germline-derived CDR1 and CDR2 are GTSNPN and SVGIG (reference sequence). The CDR3 protein is CAWSGGQGMEKLFF. DNA for the CDR3: TGTGCCTGGAGTGGAGGTCAAGGGATGGAAAAACTGTTTTTT.

This clone was recorded only once. V usage is TRBV4-1 and J usage is TRBJ1-4, with 7 positions matching TRBD1. V shed 5 bases and J 8 bases; nucleotides not matched to a gene: 11. The CDR3 runs to 15 residues. CDR1 and CDR2 (germline): MGHRA, YSYEKL. The CDR3 sequence: CASSDPDRAGEKLFF. The CDR3 bases are TGCGCCAGCAGCGACCCCGACAGGGCTGGGGAAAAACTGTTTTTT.

This clone appeared once. The chain has TRBV4-3 and TRBJ2-5; 10 bases agree with TRBD1. Trimming at V came to 4 bases and at J to 7 bases, leaving 9 bases not matched to a gene. CDR3 size: 15 residues. Per the germline V gene, CDR1 is LGHNA and CDR2 is YSLEER. CDR3 in DNA: TGCGCCAGCAGCCCCTCCCCAGGACAGGGGGGGACCCAGTACTTC. Protein: CASSPSPGQGGTQYF.

The chain uses TRBV6-1 and TRBJ1-2, with D possibly matching TRBD1 (5 bases). CDR3 length equals 13 residues. In germline, CDR1 is MNHNS, CDR2 SASEGT. V was trimmed by 3 bases and J by 6 bases, leaving 11 bases between them. The CDR3 sequence is CASSDPGTDGYTF. In DNA form, the CDR3 reads TGTGCCAGCAGTGACCCCGGGACGGATGGCTACACCTTC.

The rearrangement joins TRBV4-3 to TRBJ2-2, with D unresolved. The CDR3 contains 16 residues. With 0 bases removed from V and 4 bases from J, the gap between germline ends came to 12 bases. Germline loops: CDR1 LGHNA, CDR2 YSLEER. The CDR3 DNA is TGCGCCAGCAGCCAAGACAGTCAGATTCTCACCGGGGAGCTGTTTTTT. Its protein product is CASSQDSQILTGELFF.

The chain joins TRBV12-5 to TRBJ1-1, with D unresolved. Germline loops: CDR1 LGHNT, CDR2 FRNRAP. The CDR3 is 15 amino acids. V lost 4 bases and J lost 1, with 13 bases in between. The CDR3 bases are TGTGCTAGTGGTTCCCTGGCCGGAGCGAACACTGAAGCTTTCTTT. It yields the protein CASGSLAGANTEAFF.

CDR3 sequence reads: CASSLGPGAEQYF. CDR3 in DNA: TGTGCCAGCAGCTTAGGGCCAGGGGCCGAGCAGTACTTC. The chain links TRBV11-2 to TRBJ2-7; tentatively, D is TRBD1 (6 bases). Trimming left V 1 base short and J 6 bases short, with 10 bases between. The CDR3 covers 13 residues. The germline V gene encodes CDR1 SGHAT and CDR2 FQNNGV.

This chain joins TRBV27 and TRBJ2-2; D remains unclear. The CDR3 sequence is 12 residues long. Germline CDR1 is MNHEY and CDR2 is SMNVEV (reference sequence). V lost 7 bases, J lost 6 bases, and 9 bases lay in between. CDR3 loop: CASTNGAGELFF. The DNA of the CDR3 is TGTGCCAGCACCAATGGGGCCGGGGAGCTGTTTTTT.

The CDR3 loop reads CAWSVGRNTEAFF. CDR3 nucleotide sequence: TGTGCCTGGAGTGTAGGAAGAAACACTGAAGCTTTCTTT. This chain links TRBV30 with TRBJ1-1; D gene ambiguous. Germline V gene data show CDR1 as GTSNPN and CDR2 as SVGIG (reference sequence). V was trimmed by 0 bases and J by 2 bases, leaving 7 bases between them. The CDR3 has 13 residues.

The chain uses TRBV9 and TRBJ2-7; 8 positions agree with TRBD2. This CDR3 has 14 amino acids. Germline CDR1 reads SGDLS; CDR2 reads YYNGEE. V shed 4 bases, J shed 4 bases, and the junction held 7 bases outside the gene matches. In DNA, the CDR3 is TGTGCCAGCAGCCCGTGGACTAGCTCGTACGAGCAGTACTTC. This gives the protein CASSPWTSSYEQYF.

The rearrangement uses TRBV19 and TRBJ2-1; maybe TRBD2 (6 bases). Trimming took off 6 bases at V and 7 bases at J, with 22 bases between the two ends. CDR1 is LNHDA and CDR2 is SQIVND in the germline V gene (reference sequence). The CDR3 sequence is 16 residues long. The CDR3 reads CASSKTISTSWNEQFF. CDR3 DNA sequence: TGTGCCAGTAGCAAAACAATTTCGACTAGTTGGAATGAGCAGTTCTTC.

The rearrangement joins TRBV27 to TRBJ1-2; no clear D. V was cut by 5 bases and J by 5 bases, with 18 bases left in between. Germline CDR1 is MNHEY and CDR2 is SMNVEV (reference sequence). This CDR3 is built from 15 residues. The DNA for the CDR3 is TGTGCCAGCAGTCCCTACCCCCTTAAGGCTTATGGCTACACCTTC. This translates into CASSPYPLKAYGYTF.

J is TRBJ2-2 and V is TRBV7-2, with D possibly TRBD1 on 6 matching bases. Per the germline V gene, CDR1 is SGHTA and CDR2 is FQGNSA. The CDR3 has 15 residues. V was shortened by 1 base and J by 5 bases, with 11 bases between the two germline ends. The CDR3 is CASSLVVGGTGELFF. CDR3 DNA sequence: TGTGCCAGCAGCTTAGTCGTAGGGGGAACCGGGGAGCTGTTTTTT.

This chain joins TRBV28 and TRBJ2-3, with a weak D call TRBD2 (6 bases). Trimming removed 1 base from V and 0 bases from J, with 11 bases in between. The CDR3 is 16 residues long. Germline loops: CDR1 MDHEN, CDR2 SYDVKM. The CDR3 protein is CASSLSQSGSTDTQYF. CDR3 bases: TGTGCCAGCAGTTTATCCCAAAGCGGGAGCACAGATACGCAGTATTTT.

V is TRBV20-1 and J is TRBJ2-7; a weak D match, TRBD1 (6 bases). This CDR3 region has 11 residues. V was shortened by 4 bases and J by 9 bases, with 13 bases between the two germline ends. CDR1 and CDR2 (germline): DFQATT, SNEGSKA (reference sequence). The CDR3 nucleotides are TGCAGTGCTACCGATGGACAGAGGCAGTACTTC. Translating it yields CSATDGQRQYF.

The chain is built from TRBV5-6 and TRBJ1-2; D ambiguous. In germline, CDR1 is SGHDT, CDR2 YYEEEE. Trimming pared 1 base from V and 5 bases from J, leaving 21 bases between. This CDR3 has 17 residues. CDR3 region: CASSLFGGQELSYGYTF. For the CDR3, the DNA is TGTGCCAGCAGCTTGTTTGGTGGGCAGGAACTGTCTTATGGCTACACCTTC.

The chain uses TRBV4-2 and TRBJ2-5; the match to TRBD1 covers 7 bases. Germline V gene data show CDR1 as LGHNA and CDR2 as YNFKEQ. CDR3 length equals 16 residues. V was clipped by 4 bases and J by 4 bases; unmatched bases: 12. The CDR3 region has the DNA TGTGCCAGCAGCCCACAACTACAGGGGACGGGAGAGACCCAGTACTTC. This encodes CASSPQLQGTGETQYF.

The chain combines TRBV19 with TRBJ1-2; D is possibly TRBD1 (5 bases). The CDR3 totals 15 residues. Germline values: CDR1 LNHDA, CDR2 SQIVND (reference sequence). The ends were cut back, 4 bases at V and 4 bases at J, with 16 bases in the middle. CDR3 coding DNA: TGTGCCAGTAGTACGTCCCGCGTGGGGGGCTATGGCTACACCTTC. Protein: CASSTSRVGGYGYTF.

The chain joins TRBV19 to TRBJ2-5, with D possibly called TRBD1 or TRBD2 (5 bases each). The CDR3 is made up of 17 amino acids. Trimming took 7 bases from V and 5 from J, leaving 26 bases between them. CDR1 is LNHDA, CDR2 SQIVND, per germline (reference sequence). The CDR3 DNA reads as TGTGCCAGTAATCCGGGCAGGGAGCTCCTAGGGATCGAGACCCAGTACTTC. Protein product: CASNPGRELLGIETQYF.

The chain is built from TRBV7-3 and TRBJ2-7; 8 nucleotides line up with TRBD1. With V trimmed by 0 bases and J by 5 bases, 6 bases remained unmatched. There are 15 residues in the CDR3. Germline V gene data show CDR1 as SGHTA and CDR2 as FQGTGA. CDR3 DNA: TGTGCCAGCAGCTTAACCCGGACAGGGTTGGACGAGCAGTACTTC. Translation: CASSLTRTGLDEQYF.

V usage is TRBV7-2 and J usage is TRBJ1-2; D ambiguous. The CDR3 extends over 15 amino acids. Between the trimmed V and J ends, which lost 5 bases and 2 bases, there was a span of 15 bases. Germline CDR1 reads SGHTA; CDR2 reads FQGNSA. CDR3 amino acids: CASSPHGPKNYGYTF. The CDR3, as DNA: TGTGCCAGCAGCCCTCACGGGCCTAAGAACTATGGCTACACCTTC.

V is TRBV11-2 and J is TRBJ1-4; possible D gene TRBD1, 5 bases. Germline assignment: CDR1 SGHAT and CDR2 FQNNGV. The V end lost 4 bases, the J end lost 7 bases, and 13 bases lay between the germline ends. This CDR3 has 14 amino acids. This chain's CDR3 is CASSSVGGSEKLFF. The CDR3 DNA sequence: TGTGCCAGCAGCTCGGTGGGGGGGAGTGAAAAACTGTTTTTT. Full variable domain (rest looked up from reference TRBV11-2 and TRBJ1-4): EAGVAQSPRYKIIEKRQSVAFWCNPISGHATLYWYQQILGQGPKLLIQFQNNGVVDDSQLPKDRFSAERLKGVDSTLKIQPAKLEDSAVYLCASSSVGGSEKLFFGSGTQLSVL.

The chain combines TRBV4-3 with TRBJ2-3; TRBD2 matches 12 bases. The germline CDR1 and CDR2 sequences are LGHNA and YSLEER. The V and J ends lost 0 bases and 6 bases, in that order; junction bases with no gene match: 10. CDR3 size: 18 residues. CDR3 region: CASSQDFLTSGRPDTQYF. CDR3 nucleotide sequence: TGCGCCAGCAGCCAAGATTTCTTGACTAGCGGGAGACCGGATACGCAGTATTTT.

The chain combines TRBV6-1 with TRBJ1-5; a weak D match, TRBD1 (5 bases). Per the germline V gene, CDR1 is MNHNS and CDR2 is SASEGT. The CDR3 spans 15 residues. V was shortened by 3 bases and J by 0 bases, with 9 bases between the two germline ends. CDR3: CASSETVYSNQPQHF. The CDR3 DNA reads as TGTGCCAGCAGTGAGACAGTTTATAGCAATCAGCCCCAGCATTTT.

This clone came up once. The chain combines TRBV5-1 with TRBJ1-2, with D perhaps TRBD1 (6 bases). The CDR3 sequence is 15 residues long. In germline, CDR1 is SGHRS, CDR2 YFSETQ. The V and J ends lost 4 bases and 3 bases respectively, with 16 bases between them. The CDR3 sequence is CASSQSNRAHYGYTF. CDR3 DNA: TGCGCCAGCAGCCAATCTAACAGGGCGCACTATGGCTACACCTTC.

The chain couples TRBV13 to TRBJ2-5; D gene uncertain. Trimming cost V 5 bases and J 5 bases, with 15 bases left between them. CDR1 and CDR2 from the germline V gene are PRHDT and FYEKMQ (reference sequence). CDR3 size: 14 residues. The CDR3 DNA reads TGTGCCAGCAGCCTGGGCCACCCCGGGGAGACCCAGTACTTC. Protein sequence: CASSLGHPGETQYF.

J is TRBJ1-1 and V is TRBV5-6, with 7 bases lining up with TRBD1. Per the germline V gene, CDR1 is SGHDT and CDR2 is YYEEEE. There are 15 residues in the CDR3. V was pared by 4 bases and J by 1 base, with 7 bases of the junction left unmatched. CDR3 loop: CASSLGDSENTEAFF. CDR3 bases: TGTGCCAGCAGCCTAGGGGACAGCGAGAACACTGAAGCTTTCTTT. Based on the CDR3 plus reference TRBV5-6 and TRBJ1-1, the full variable domain is DAGVTQSPTHLIKTRGQQVTLRCSPKSGHDTVSWYQQALGQGPQFIFQYYEEEERQRGNFPDRFSGHQFPNYSSELNVNALLLGDSALYLCASSLGDSENTEAFFGQGTRLTVV.

This chain connects TRBV5-5 to TRBJ1-1; weak D call: TRBD1 (5 bases). Germline assignment: CDR1 SGHKS and CDR2 YYEKEE (reference sequence). The CDR3 contains 12 residues. Deletions cut 4 bases from V and 6 bases from J, with 10 bases between. The CDR3 bases are TGTGCCAGCAGCCGTCGGGGGGCTGAAGCTTTCTTT. Protein sequence: CASSRRGAEAFF.